This T cell receptor beta chain emerged from a study of blood T cell repertoires in COVID-19. On the study more broadly: In each case, the material was cDNA or gDNA derived from T cells, B-cell-depleted T cells, or PBMCs.

Germline loops: CDR1 SGHTA, CDR2 FQGNSA. The V end was cut by 1 base, the J end by 7 bases, with 10 bases between. There are 14 residues in the CDR3. Method: immunoSEQ multiplex PCR; TCRdb's copy keeps in-frame clones and lacks some. Of some 350,000 clones in the sample, around 89% were seen once. This chain joins TRBV7-2 and TRBJ1-4, with a possible D match to TRBD1 (5 bases). Material: PBMCs or T cells enriched from blood (not recorded which). The receptor was derived from a man younger than 35 who had recovered from COVID-19. CDR3 sequence: CASSLGTIGEKLFF. CDR3 bases: TGTGCCAGCAGCTTAGGGACAATAGGTGAAAAACTGTTTTTT.